The clone carrying this TCR beta chain was seen repeatedly, ten times or more. Its antigen is undetermined. Based on clinical symptoms, serum thyroxine and TRAb, thyroid ultrasound and orbital computed tomography, diagnoses were reached. Using RNA transcripts as the source, TCR beta CDR3 regions were amplified. Primed by the HTBI set, a first-round RT-PCR was run on the TCR CDR3. TCRdb called the multiplex PCR reads again in MiXCR, with one record for every CDR3 protein. This sample has under 350,000 distinct CDR3 sequences; about 20% occur once, and the top ten carry under 55%. This CDR3 region has 11 residues. Germline assignment: CDR1 KGHSH and CDR2 LQKENI. Trimming removed 5 bases at V and 5 bases at J, with 7 bases between. These data are taken from a study of T cells in Graves' hyperthyroidism and ophthalmopathy. Overall study results and limits: Appearing also in blood were most of the thyroid clonotypes expanded above 0.001.

The chain carries TRBV18 and TRBJ2-7; D not certain. This TCR came from a woman in her forties or fifties with Graves' hyperthyroidism. Sequencing was carried out using blood. CDR3 DNA sequence: TGTGCCAGCTCAGCCTCGCACGAGCAGTACTTC. As protein: CASSASHEQYF.